The sequence of this T cell receptor (beta chain) was determined in a study of regulatory T cells in long-lasting Graves disease. Study in general: Persistent cases were those of Graves' disease that involved over 5 years of antithyroid drugs with positive TSH receptor antibodies.

Concerning this clonotype itself: Its target is not known.

Study observations and caveats: Only a small sample size was used, which may have cut accuracy. Patients whose Graves' disease persisted exhibited lower TCR diversity than those newly diagnosed.

Library construction for TCR beta used iRepertoire HTBI primers and Arm-PCR of CDR3 regions. Each CDR3 protein is one row after TCRdb ran MiXCR on the multiplex PCR reads. The sample carries some 340,000 distinct CDR3 sequences, around 23% recorded once. The time point: persistent/refractory GD, antithyroid drugs over 5 years with positive TRAb. RNA from PBMCs was the source of the TCR library. This TCR was recovered from a woman in her thirties or forties with Graves disease. This specimen consisted of peripheral blood mononuclear cells (PBMCs), obtained when the disease was refractory, from a patient treated with antithyroid drugs.

CDR3: CSGLETEAFF. The CDR3 DNA reads as TGCAGCGGGCTCGAGACTGAAGCTTTCTTT. The chain links TRBV20-1 to TRBJ1-1, with D unresolved. The CDR3 spans 10 residues. Germline CDR1 and CDR2: DFQATT and SNEGSKA (reference sequence).